Reported below is one T cell receptor (beta chain). Germline V gene lookup returns CDR1 LNHDA and CDR2 SQIVND (reference sequence). The CDR3 runs to 12 residues. Trimming removed 3 bases at V and 11 bases at J, with 11 bases between. This specimen belongs to a study of beta chain features in type 1 diabetes. Expressed TCRB transcripts were sequenced because the isolated RNA had all been reverse transcribed beforehand. The protocol was immunoSEQ multiplex PCR, while the TCRdb copy is restricted to in-frame clones and leaves out a portion. The sample has under 450,000 clones, approximately 15% seen once.

The sequence was collected from a young woman in good health. The chain employs TRBV19 and TRBJ1-5, with D possibly TRBD1 on 6 matching bases. Specimen: naive CD4+ T cells from blood. Here the CDR3 reads CASSILRGTQHF. CDR3 nucleotides: TGTGCCAGTAGTATCCTAAGGGGGACCCAGCATTTT.